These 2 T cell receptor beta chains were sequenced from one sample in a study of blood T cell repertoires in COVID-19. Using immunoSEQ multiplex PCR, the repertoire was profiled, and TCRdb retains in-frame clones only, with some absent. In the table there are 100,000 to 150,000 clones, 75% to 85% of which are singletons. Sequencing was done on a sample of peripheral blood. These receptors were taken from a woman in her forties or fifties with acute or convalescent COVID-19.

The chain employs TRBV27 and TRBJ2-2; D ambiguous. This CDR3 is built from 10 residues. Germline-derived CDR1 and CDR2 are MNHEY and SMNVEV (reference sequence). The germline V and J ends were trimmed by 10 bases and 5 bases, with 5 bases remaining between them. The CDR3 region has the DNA TGTGCCACCGAGACCGGGGAGCTGTTTTTT. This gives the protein CATETGELFF.

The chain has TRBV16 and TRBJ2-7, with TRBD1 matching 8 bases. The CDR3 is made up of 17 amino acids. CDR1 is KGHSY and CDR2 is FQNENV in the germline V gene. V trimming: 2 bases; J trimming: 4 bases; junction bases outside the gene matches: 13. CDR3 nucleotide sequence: TGTGCCAGCAGCCAAAAGAAGACAGGGGCTGCCATTTACGAGCAGTACTTC. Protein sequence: CASSQKKTGAAIYEQYF. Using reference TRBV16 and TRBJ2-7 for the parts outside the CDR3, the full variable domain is GEEVAQTPKHLVRGEGQKAKLYCAPIKGHSYVFWYQQVLKNEFKFLISFQNENVFDETGMPKERFSAKCLPNSPCSLEIQATKLEDSAVYFCASSQKKTGAAIYEQYFGPGTRLTVT.